Each of the 24 T cell receptor beta chains below was sequenced from the same sample in a study of cytomegalovirus exposure and HLA in healthy donors. 13 Jbeta primers and 60 Vbeta primers were used for the PCR. The data were produced by immunoSEQ multiplex PCR, yet TCRdb's version contains in-frame clones alone and is incomplete. The sample has approximately 170,000 clones; about 76% are singletons. Sequencing used PBMCs. Receptors originate from a woman under 30 in good health and CMV-seropositive.

V and J are TRBV28 and TRBJ1-2; 7 bases agree with TRBD1. This CDR3 comprises 14 residues. V trimming: 6 bases; J trimming: 7 bases; junction bases outside the gene matches: 11. From germline, CDR1 is MDHEN and CDR2 SYDVKM. In DNA, the CDR3 is TGTGCCAGCAGGACTCCTGAGTGGGACAGTGGCTACACCTTC. It is translated as CASRTPEWDSGYTF.

The V and J genes are TRBV6-5 and TRBJ2-7; weak D call: TRBD1 (5 bases). The germline CDR1 and CDR2 sequences are MNHEY and SVGAGI. The CDR3 spans 14 residues. V dropped 3 bases and J dropped 3 bases, with 12 bases sitting between them. The CDR3 reads CASSYQGVGYEQYF. The CDR3, as DNA: TGTGCCAGCAGTTATCAGGGTGTTGGCTACGAGCAGTACTTC.

This rearrangement joins TRBV7-3 to TRBJ2-2, with D hard to call. Germline V gives CDR1 SGHTA, CDR2 FQGTGA. The CDR3 runs to 14 residues. The V and J ends lost 5 bases and 5 bases respectively, with 12 bases between them. CDR3 bases: TGTGCCAGCAGCCCGACCCCCGGGACCGGGGAGCTGTTTTTT. Amino acid sequence: CASSPTPGTGELFF.

The sample holds a few counts of this clone. This rearrangement joins TRBV13 to TRBJ1-1; D unresolved. Germline-derived CDR1 and CDR2 are PRHDT and FYEKMQ (reference sequence). This CDR3 region has 15 residues. The V end lost 4 bases, the J end lost 0 bases, and 12 bases lay between the germline ends. CDR3 nucleotide sequence: TGTGCCAGCAGCTGGAAGGCGGCAGTGAACACTGAAGCTTTCTTT. Translated: CASSWKAAVNTEAFF.

Regarding this clone: Other DNA sequences within the sample encode an identical CDR3. V and J are TRBV30 and TRBJ1-5, with a weak D call TRBD1 (6 bases). The CDR3 runs to 14 residues. CDR1 GTSNPN and CDR2 SVGIG come from the germline V gene (reference sequence). V lost 4 bases and J 2 bases, leaving 12 bases between the germline ends. The DNA for the CDR3 is TGTGCCTGGAACAGGGTTGGGGGCAATCAGCCCCAGCATTTT. Its protein product is CAWNRVGGNQPQHF.

V is TRBV11-3 and J is TRBJ2-3; 7 positions agree with TRBD2. The CDR3 contains 15 residues. V was clipped by 5 bases and J by 2 bases; unmatched bases: 7. Germline CDR1 SGHNT, CDR2 YENEEA. The CDR3 region has the DNA TGTGCCAGCAGCCATGGGGGGGGAATCACAGATACGCAGTATTTT. Amino acid sequence: CASSHGGGITDTQYF.

This chain uses TRBV7-3 with TRBJ1-1, with TRBD1 matching 7 bases. With V trimmed by 5 bases and J by 8 bases, 8 bases remained unmatched. This CDR3 spans 13 amino acids. The V gene's germline CDR1 is SGHTA and CDR2 FQGTGA. CDR3 residues: CASSQGQAGEAFF. CDR3 DNA: TGTGCCAGCAGCCAAGGACAGGCGGGCGAAGCTTTCTTT.

The chain couples TRBV5-1 to TRBJ1-1; TRBD1 matches 10 bases. V trimming: 4 bases; J trimming: 2 bases; junction bases outside the gene matches: 8. Germline V CDR1 and CDR2: SGHRS, YFSETQ. The CDR3 runs 16 residues. DNA of the CDR3: TGCGCCAGCAGCCCCCGACAGGGGGCCCTTAACACTGAAGCTTTCTTT. Encoded protein: CASSPRQGALNTEAFF. Full variable domain (remainder filled in from reference TRBV5-1 and TRBJ1-1): KAGVTQTPRYLIKTRGQQVTLSCSPISGHRSVSWYQQTPGQGLQFLFEYFSETQRNKGNFPGRFSGRQFSNSRSEMNVSTLELGDSALYLCASSPRQGALNTEAFFGQGTRLTVV.

This clone has just a few counts. The chain links TRBV30 to TRBJ2-5; 8 nucleotides align to TRBD2. V was pared by 0 bases and J by 2 bases, with 8 bases of the junction left unmatched. CDR1 and CDR2 from the germline V gene are GTSNPN and SVGIG (reference sequence). The CDR3 length is 16 residues. The CDR3 reads CAWSVQWPSGQETQYF. Written as DNA, the CDR3 is TGTGCCTGGAGTGTACAGTGGCCTAGCGGGCAAGAGACCCAGTACTTC.

The chain is built from TRBV11-2 and TRBJ1-5, with a tentative D call TRBD1 (5 bases). The length of the CDR3 is 15 residues. CDR1 is SGHAT, CDR2 FQNNGV, per germline. V lost 0 bases to trimming and J lost 3 bases, with 9 bases between them. The CDR3 DNA is TGTGCCAGCAGCTTAGATGACAGCTTCAATCAGCCCCAGCATTTT. Translating gives CASSLDDSFNQPQHF.

The chain uses TRBV7-6 and TRBJ1-1, with D perhaps matching TRBD1 (6 bases). Germline values: CDR1 SGHVS, CDR2 FNYEAQ. This CDR3 is 13 amino acids long. The ends were cut back, 5 bases at V and 4 bases at J, with 11 bases in the middle. CDR3 sequence: CASSLRGGTEAFF. CDR3 nucleotide sequence: TGTGCCAGCAGCCTAAGGGGGGGCACTGAAGCTTTCTTT.

The genes are TRBV29-1 and TRBJ2-7; 8 nucleotides agree with TRBD1. Losses at the gene ends were 0 bases for V and 1 base for J; bases not matched to a gene: 2. CDR1 is SQVTM and CDR2 is ANQGSEA in the germline V gene. The CDR3 is 14 residues long. The CDR3 DNA reads as TGCAGCGTTGAAGAAAGGACAGGGTCCTACGAGCAGTACTTC. Protein sequence: CSVEERTGSYEQYF.

This chain connects TRBV5-1 to TRBJ2-3, with 8 bases that match TRBD1. The germline gives CDR1 SGHRS, CDR2 YFSETQ. The CDR3 covers 15 residues. The junction had 4 bases not matched to a gene; V was cut back by 1 base and J by 3 bases. The CDR3 region is CASSLQGAPTDTQYF. The CDR3 DNA follows: TGCGCCAGCAGCTTGCAGGGGGCACCTACAGATACGCAGTATTTT.

The chain carries TRBV27 and TRBJ1-2, with 9 bases lining up with TRBD1. There are 17 residues in the CDR3. Germline V gives CDR1 MNHEY, CDR2 SMNVEV (reference sequence). V lost 2 bases and J lost 3; bases outside the gene matches: 10. The CDR3 is CASSLNWGTGLDYGYTF. The CDR3 DNA follows: TGTGCCAGCAGTTTAAACTGGGGGACAGGGTTGGACTATGGCTACACCTTC.

V and J are TRBV5-1 and TRBJ1-1; perhaps TRBD1 as D (6 bases). V lost 3 bases and J 3 bases, leaving 9 bases between the germline ends. Germline assignment: CDR1 SGHRS and CDR2 YFSETQ. CDR3 length: 13 amino acids. The CDR3 region is CASSSQGDTEAFF. The CDR3 DNA sequence: TGCGCCAGCAGCTCACAGGGTGACACTGAAGCTTTCTTT.

The V gene is TRBV15, the J gene TRBJ2-1; the match to TRBD1 covers 11 bases. The CDR3 runs 18 residues. The V gene end was trimmed by 1 base and the J gene end by 0 bases; junction bases not matched to a gene: 5. Germline CDR1 reads LNHNV; CDR2 reads YYDKDF (reference sequence). The chain's CDR3 is CATSRAGQGESSYNEQFF. The CDR3 DNA reads as TGTGCCACCAGCAGAGCGGGACAGGGGGAAAGCTCCTACAATGAGCAGTTCTTC.

The rearrangement uses TRBV7-3 and TRBJ1-1; maybe TRBD1 (5 bases). In germline, CDR1 is SGHTA, CDR2 FQGTGA. This CDR3 spans 14 amino acids. Trimming removed 1 base from V and 7 bases from J, with 13 bases in between. CDR3: CASSLRGRTNEAFF. The CDR3 region has the DNA TGTGCCAGCAGCTTAAGGGGACGGACTAATGAAGCTTTCTTT.

J is TRBJ2-5 and V is TRBV30; 12 bases are a match to TRBD2. The DNA end is more similar to TRBJ2-7, so the J call may be wrong. This CDR3 region has 13 residues. Germline CDR1 GTSNPN, CDR2 SVGIG (reference sequence). CDR3 region: CAWRLAGGYEQYF. The CDR3 nucleotides read TGTGCCTGGAGACTAGCGGGGGGCTACGAGCAGTACTTC.

The chain is built from TRBV4-1 and TRBJ1-5; 8 bases are a match to TRBD1. Germline V CDR1 and CDR2: MGHRA, YSYEKL. V shed 1 base and J 7 bases; nucleotides not matched to a gene: 6. The CDR3 has 15 residues. CDR3 DNA sequence: TGCGCCAGCAGCCAAGCAGGGGGCCTTGGCCAGCCCCAGCATTTT. It codes for CASSQAGGLGQPQHF.

The V call is TRBV27, the J call TRBJ2-2, with a weak D call TRBD2 (6 bases). CDR3 length equals 15 residues. Germline V lookup: CDR1 MNHEY, CDR2 SMNVEV (reference sequence). Trimming took 6 bases from V and 6 from J, leaving 17 bases between them. This CDR3 is CASSRTSGWPGELFF. In DNA, the CDR3 is TGTGCCAGCAGCAGGACGAGCGGGTGGCCCGGGGAGCTGTTTTTT.

The J gene is TRBJ2-1, the V gene TRBV11-1; D unclear. The CDR3 is made up of 15 amino acids. Looked up from germline, CDR1 is SGHAT and CDR2 is FQDESV (reference sequence). The V end lost 3 bases, the J end lost 5 bases, and 14 bases lay between the germline ends. Here the CDR3 DNA reads TGTGCCAGCAGCTTCGGTCTCCCGCCGAACAATGAGCAGTTCTTC. As protein: CASSFGLPPNNEQFF.

In nucleotides, the CDR3 is TGTGCCAGCAGTTCGGAGGGCGTCACTGAAGCTTTCTTT. The encoded protein is CASSSEGVTEAFF. The chain has TRBV6-6 and TRBJ1-1; D remains ambiguous. The V end was cut by 4 bases, the J end by 4 bases, with 10 bases between. This CDR3 contains 13 residues. Germline V gives CDR1 MNHNY, CDR2 SVGAGI (reference sequence).

The chain combines TRBV10-1 with TRBJ2-3; 15 bases are a match to TRBD2. The CDR3 contains 19 residues. Germline V gives CDR1 WNHNN, CDR2 SYGVQD (reference sequence). Unmatched junction bases numbered 11, after V lost 6 bases and J lost 1 base. The CDR3 protein is CASRGTSGGRLKGTDTQYF. The CDR3 coding sequence is TGCGCCAGCAGAGGGACTAGCGGGGGGCGCCTCAAAGGCACAGATACGCAGTATTTT.

The chain links TRBV5-8 to TRBJ1-5, with 8 bases that match TRBD1. CDR1 and CDR2 from the germline V gene are SGHTS and YDEGEE. The CDR3 loop spans 17 amino acids. J was trimmed by 1 base and V by 6 bases; bases with no gene match: 12. For the CDR3, the DNA is TGTGCCAGCACCCGGGGAGGGACAGGCGTGAGCAATCAGCCCCAGCATTTT. Translating it yields CASTRGGTGVSNQPQHF.